This T cell receptor beta chain came from a study of blood T cell repertoires in COVID-19. Study at large: Sites in the United States, Italy and Spain provided acute and convalescent COVID-19 samples. T cells, B-cell-depleted T cells, or PBMCs supplied cDNA or gDNA.

Original data processing: Estimated nucleated cell counts came from reference gene primer amplification. Assay: immunoSEQ multiplex PCR; the TCRdb copy retains only in-frame clones and omits some. V, J and clone size were drawn from that table, and D and trimming were deduced from the DNA. The data show approximately 85,000 clones, around four fifths seen once. Sequencing input: peripheral blood. This receptor was taken from a woman in her 70s with active or convalescent COVID-19.

The DNA of the CDR3 is TGCAGCGTAATAATAGCGGGGGGGAGGTCGTTAAATGAGCAGTTCTTC. It is translated as CSVIIAGGRSLNEQFF. The rearrangement uses TRBV29-1 and TRBJ2-1; 11 bases line up with TRBD2. The germline V gene encodes CDR1 SQVTM and CDR2 ANQGSEA. CDR3 length: 16 amino acids. V shed 6 bases, J shed 7 bases, and the junction held 14 bases outside the gene matches.